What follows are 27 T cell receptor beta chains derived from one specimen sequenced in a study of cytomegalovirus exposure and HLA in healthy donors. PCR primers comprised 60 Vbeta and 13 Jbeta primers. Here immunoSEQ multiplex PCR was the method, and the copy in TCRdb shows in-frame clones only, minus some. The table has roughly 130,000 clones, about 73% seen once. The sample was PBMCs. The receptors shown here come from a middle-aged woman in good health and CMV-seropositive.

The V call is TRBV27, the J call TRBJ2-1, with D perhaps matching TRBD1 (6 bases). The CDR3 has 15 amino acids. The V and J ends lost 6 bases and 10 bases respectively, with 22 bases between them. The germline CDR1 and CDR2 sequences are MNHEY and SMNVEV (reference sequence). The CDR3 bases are TGTGCCAGCAGAAGGGGGTATCCTACCCAGACGGAGCAGTTCTTC. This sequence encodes CASRRGYPTQTEQFF.

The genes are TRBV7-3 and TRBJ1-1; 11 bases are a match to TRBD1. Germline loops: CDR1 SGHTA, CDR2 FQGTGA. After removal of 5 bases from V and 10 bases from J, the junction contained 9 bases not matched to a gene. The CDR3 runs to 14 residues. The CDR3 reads CASSPGQGAVGAFF. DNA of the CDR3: TGTGCCAGCAGCCCCGGACAGGGGGCGGTCGGAGCTTTCTTT.

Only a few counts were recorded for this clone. CDR3 protein: CASSEQDIPNQPQHF. CDR3 DNA: TGTGCCAGCAGTGAACAGGACATTCCTAATCAGCCCCAGCATTTT. This rearrangement joins TRBV2 to TRBJ1-5, with a weak D call TRBD1 (5 bases). The CDR3 length is 15 residues. Between the trimmed V and J ends, which lost 2 bases and 4 bases, there was a span of 12 bases. Germline CDR1 and CDR2: SNHLY and FYNNEI.

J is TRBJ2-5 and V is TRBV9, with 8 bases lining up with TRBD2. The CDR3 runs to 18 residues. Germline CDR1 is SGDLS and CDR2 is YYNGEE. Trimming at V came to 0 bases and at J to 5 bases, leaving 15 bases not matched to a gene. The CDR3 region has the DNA TGTGCCAGCAGCGTAGAGCCCCTCCCTGCGGGGGGCAGGGAGACCCAGTACTTC. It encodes CASSVEPLPAGGRETQYF. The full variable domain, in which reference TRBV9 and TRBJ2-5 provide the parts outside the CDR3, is DSGVTQTPKHLITATGQRVTLRCSPRSGDLSVYWYQQSLDQGLQFLIQYYNGEERAKGNILERFSAQQFPDLHSELNLSSLELGDSALYFCASSVEPLPAGGRETQYFGPGTRLLVL.

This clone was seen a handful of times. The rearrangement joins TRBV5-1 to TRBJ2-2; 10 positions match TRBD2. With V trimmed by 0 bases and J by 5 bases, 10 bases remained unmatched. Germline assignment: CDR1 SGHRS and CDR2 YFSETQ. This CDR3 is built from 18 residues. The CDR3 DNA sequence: TGCGCCAGCAGCTTGGGGCTAGCGGGGGCTACTGGGACCGGGGAGCTGTTTTTT. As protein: CASSLGLAGATGTGELFF. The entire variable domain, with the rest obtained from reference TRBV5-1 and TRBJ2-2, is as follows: KAGVTQTPRYLIKTRGQQVTLSCSPISGHRSVSWYQQTPGQGLQFLFEYFSETQRNKGNFPGRFSGRQFSNSRSEMNVSTLELGDSALYLCASSLGLAGATGTGELFFGEGSRLTVL.

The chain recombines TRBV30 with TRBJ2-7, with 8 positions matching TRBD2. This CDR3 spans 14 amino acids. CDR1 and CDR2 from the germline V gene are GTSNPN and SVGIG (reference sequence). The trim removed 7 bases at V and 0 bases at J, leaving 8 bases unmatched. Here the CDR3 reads CASDGGGSSYEQYF. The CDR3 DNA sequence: TGTGCCTCGGACGGGGGGGGGAGCTCCTACGAGCAGTACTTC.

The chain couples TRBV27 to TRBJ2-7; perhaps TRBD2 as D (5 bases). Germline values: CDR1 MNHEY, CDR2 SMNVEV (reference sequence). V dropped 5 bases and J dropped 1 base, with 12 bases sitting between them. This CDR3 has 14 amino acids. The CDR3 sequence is CASSIKTGSYEQYF. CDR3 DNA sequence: TGTGCCAGCAGTATAAAGACGGGATCCTACGAGCAGTACTTC.

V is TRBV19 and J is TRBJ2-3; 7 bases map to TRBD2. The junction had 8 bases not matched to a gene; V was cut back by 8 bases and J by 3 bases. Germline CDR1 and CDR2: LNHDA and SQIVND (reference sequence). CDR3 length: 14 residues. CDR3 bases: TGTGCCAGTGGATACTCGGGGGGAACAGATACGCAGTATTTT. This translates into CASGYSGGTDTQYF.

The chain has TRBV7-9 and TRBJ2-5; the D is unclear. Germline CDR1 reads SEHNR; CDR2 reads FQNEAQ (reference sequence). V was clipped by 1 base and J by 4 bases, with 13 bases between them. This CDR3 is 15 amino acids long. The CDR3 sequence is CASSLGPTRGETQYF. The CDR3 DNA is TGTGCCAGCAGCTTAGGACCGACCCGAGGAGAGACCCAGTACTTC.

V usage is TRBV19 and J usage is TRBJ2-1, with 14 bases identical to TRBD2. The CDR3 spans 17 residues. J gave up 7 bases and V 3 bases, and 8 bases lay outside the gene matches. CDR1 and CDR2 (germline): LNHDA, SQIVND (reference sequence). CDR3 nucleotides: TGTGCCAGTAGTATCACAATCGGGACTAGCGGGGGTAATGAGCAGTTCTTC. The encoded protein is CASSITIGTSGGNEQFF.

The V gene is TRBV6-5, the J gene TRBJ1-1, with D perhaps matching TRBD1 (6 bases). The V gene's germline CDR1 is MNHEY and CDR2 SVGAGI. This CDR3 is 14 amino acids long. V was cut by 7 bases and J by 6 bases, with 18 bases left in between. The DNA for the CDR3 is TGTGCCAGCATTAAGGGCGGGGGCAGGGCTGAAGCTTTCTTT. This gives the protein CASIKGGGRAEAFF.

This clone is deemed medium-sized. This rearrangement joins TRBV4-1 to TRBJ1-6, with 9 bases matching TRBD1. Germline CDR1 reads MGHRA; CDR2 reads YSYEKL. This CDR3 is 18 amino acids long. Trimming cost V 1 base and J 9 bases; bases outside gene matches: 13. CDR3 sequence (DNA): TGCGCCAGCAGCCAAGGGCCTCGGGGACAGGGATTAAGTTCACCCCTCCACTTT. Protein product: CASSQGPRGQGLSSPLHF.

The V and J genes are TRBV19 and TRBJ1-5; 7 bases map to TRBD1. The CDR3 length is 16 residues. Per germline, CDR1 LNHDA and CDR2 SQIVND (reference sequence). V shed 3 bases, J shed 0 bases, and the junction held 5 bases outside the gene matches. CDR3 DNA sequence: TGTGCCAGTAGTATCGGGACAGAGGGTAGCAATCAGCCCCAGCATTTT. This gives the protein CASSIGTEGSNQPQHF.

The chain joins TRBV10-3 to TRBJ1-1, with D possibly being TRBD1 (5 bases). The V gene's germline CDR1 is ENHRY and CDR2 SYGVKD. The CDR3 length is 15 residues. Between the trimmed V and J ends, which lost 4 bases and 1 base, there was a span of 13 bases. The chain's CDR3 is CAISGTGGENTEAFF. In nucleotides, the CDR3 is TGTGCCATCAGTGGGACCGGGGGGGAGAACACTGAAGCTTTCTTT.

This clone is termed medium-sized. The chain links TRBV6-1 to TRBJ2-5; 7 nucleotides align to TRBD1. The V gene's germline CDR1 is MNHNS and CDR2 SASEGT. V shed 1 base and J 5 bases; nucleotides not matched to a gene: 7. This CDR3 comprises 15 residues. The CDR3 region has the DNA TGTGCCAGCAGTGAAGGGGACAGTATTACGGAGACCCAGTACTTC. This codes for CASSEGDSITETQYF.

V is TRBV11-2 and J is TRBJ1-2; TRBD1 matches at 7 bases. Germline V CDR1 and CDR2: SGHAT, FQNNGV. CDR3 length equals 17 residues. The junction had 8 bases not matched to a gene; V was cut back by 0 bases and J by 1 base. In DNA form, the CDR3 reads TGTGCCAGCAGCTTAGATGGGCGGGACAGTCTTAACTATGGCTACACCTTC. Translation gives CASSLDGRDSLNYGYTF.

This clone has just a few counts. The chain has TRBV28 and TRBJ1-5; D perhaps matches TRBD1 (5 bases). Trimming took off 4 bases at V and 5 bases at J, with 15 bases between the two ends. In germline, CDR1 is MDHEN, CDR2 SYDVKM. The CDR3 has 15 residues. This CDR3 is CASSSPRGDHQPQHF. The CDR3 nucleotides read TGTGCCAGCAGTTCCCCCCGGGGGGATCATCAGCCCCAGCATTTT.

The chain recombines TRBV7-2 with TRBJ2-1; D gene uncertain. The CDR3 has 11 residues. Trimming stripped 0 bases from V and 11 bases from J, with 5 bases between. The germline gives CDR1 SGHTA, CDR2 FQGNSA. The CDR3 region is CASSLASQQFF. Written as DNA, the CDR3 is TGTGCCAGCAGCTTAGCCTCTCAGCAGTTCTTC.

The DNA of the CDR3 is TGTGCCAGCAGCCCGAGCCCCCAGGGGACCTATGGCTACACCTTC. It yields the protein CASSPSPQGTYGYTF. The rearrangement joins TRBV7-3 to TRBJ1-2; tentatively, D is TRBD1 (6 bases). The CDR3 covers 15 residues. CDR1 is SGHTA and CDR2 is FQGTGA in the germline V gene. V dropped 5 bases and J dropped 4 bases, with 17 bases sitting between them.

The DNA for the CDR3 is TGTGCCAGCAGCCCCAAAAGGCAGGGGAAGGACGAGCAGTACTTC. This translates into CASSPKRQGKDEQYF. The rearrangement joins TRBV7-9 to TRBJ2-7; TRBD1 is a possible D gene (6 bases). The V end lost 5 bases, the J end lost 5 bases, and 19 bases lay between the germline ends. The germline V gene has CDR1 SEHNR and CDR2 FQNEAQ (reference sequence). The CDR3 is 15 residues long.

The CDR3 region is CASSSPGQGDTQYF. CDR3 bases: TGTGCCAGCAGCTCCCCTGGACAGGGAGATACGCAGTATTTT. V and J are TRBV28 and TRBJ2-3, with 8 bases lining up with TRBD1. This CDR3 has 14 amino acids. Germline V gives CDR1 MDHEN, CDR2 SYDVKM. V dropped 6 bases and J dropped 5; count of bases not matched to a gene: 7.

The CDR3 DNA is TGTGCCTGGAGTGGAGGGGGCGAGCAGTACTTC. This codes for CAWSGGGEQYF. The chain links TRBV30 to TRBJ2-7; tentative D call: TRBD1 (6 bases). The CDR3 extends over 11 amino acids. Trimming left V 1 base short and J 6 bases short, with 7 bases between. Germline V gene data show CDR1 as GTSNPN and CDR2 as SVGIG (reference sequence).

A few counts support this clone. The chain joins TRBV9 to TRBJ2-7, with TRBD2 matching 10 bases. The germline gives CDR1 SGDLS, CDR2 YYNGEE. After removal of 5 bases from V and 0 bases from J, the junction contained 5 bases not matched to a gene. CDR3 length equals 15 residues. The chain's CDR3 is CASSLASGSSYEQYF. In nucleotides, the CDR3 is TGTGCCAGCAGTCTAGCTAGCGGGAGCTCCTACGAGCAGTACTTC.

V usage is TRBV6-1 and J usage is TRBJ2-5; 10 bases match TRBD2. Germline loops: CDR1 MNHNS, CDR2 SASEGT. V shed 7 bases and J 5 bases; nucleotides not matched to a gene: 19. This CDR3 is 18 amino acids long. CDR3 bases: TGTGCCAGCACTGAGCAAATAACTAGCGGGAAGTCCGTGGAGACCCAGTACTTC. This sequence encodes CASTEQITSGKSVETQYF.

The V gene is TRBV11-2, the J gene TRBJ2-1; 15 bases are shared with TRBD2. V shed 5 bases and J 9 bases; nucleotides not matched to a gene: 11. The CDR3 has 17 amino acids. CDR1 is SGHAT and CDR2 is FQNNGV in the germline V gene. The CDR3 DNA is TGTGCCAGCAGCGCTCCGGGACTAGCGGGAGGACGCGGTGAGCAGTTCTTC. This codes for CASSAPGLAGGRGEQFF.

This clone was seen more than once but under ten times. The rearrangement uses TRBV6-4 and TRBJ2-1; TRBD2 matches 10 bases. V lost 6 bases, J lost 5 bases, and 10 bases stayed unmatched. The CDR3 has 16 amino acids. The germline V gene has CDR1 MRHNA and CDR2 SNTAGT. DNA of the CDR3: TGTGCCAGCAGCCCTCTAGCGGGAGTTGGGCACAATGAGCAGTTCTTC. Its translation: CASSPLAGVGHNEQFF.

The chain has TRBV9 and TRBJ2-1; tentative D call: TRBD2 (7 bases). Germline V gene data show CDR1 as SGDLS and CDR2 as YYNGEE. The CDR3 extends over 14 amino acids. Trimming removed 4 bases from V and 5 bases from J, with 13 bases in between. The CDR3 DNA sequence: TGTGCCAGCAGCAAACAGGGAGGGGACAATGAGCAGTTCTTC. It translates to CASSKQGGDNEQFF.